At least ten counts were recorded for the clone carrying this T cell receptor beta chain. TCRdb re-analysed the RT-PCR reads in MiXCR, keeping a single row per CDR3 protein. The sample yields roughly 230,000 distinct CDR3 sequences, roughly 15% seen once. These data are taken from a study of patients and donors after allogeneic stem cell transplantation. V lost 6 bases, J lost 0 bases, and 12 bases lay in between. CDR3 length: 14 residues. The germline V gene encodes CDR1 ENHRY and CDR2 SYGVKD. Sequencing was performed on blood, either unsorted or a sorted T cell fraction (not recorded which). V and J are TRBV10-3 and TRBJ2-7; a weak D match, TRBD2 (5 bases). This TCR derives from a human donor who was either an allogeneic HSCT recipient or a stem cell or donor lymphocyte infusion donor (not recorded which). It is not recorded whose cells these are; they may come from a transplant donor. CDR3 loop: CAIRGSGGSYEQYF. Here the CDR3 DNA reads TGTGCCATCAGGGGAAGCGGAGGCTCCTACGAGCAGTACTTC.